The 27 T cell receptor beta chains presented below share a single source sample, sequenced in a study of CD8+ T cells in alopecia areata. Sequencing used cDNA as its template, made by extracting RNA and reverse transcribing it. Sequenced by immunoSEQ multiplex PCR; TCRdb stores in-frame clones only, minus some. The sample comprises fewer than 350,000 clones, 58% of which are singletons, and roughly 1.8% rests with the top ten. Described treatment: oral pan-JAK inhibitor, 5-10 mg twice daily. Source: CD4+ T cells sorted from blood, taken at week 24, from a patient treated with tofacitinib. The source of these receptors is a human donor with alopecia areata.

This clone was counted only a few times. The chain recombines TRBV30 with TRBJ1-3; TRBD1 matches at 9 bases. Per germline, CDR1 GTSNPN and CDR2 SVGIG (reference sequence). V trimming: 2 bases; J trimming: 7 bases; junction bases outside the gene matches: 3. There are 13 residues in the CDR3. The CDR3 sequence is CAWSKGTGNTIYF. The CDR3 bases are TGTGCCTGGAGTAAAGGGACAGGGAACACCATATATTTT. The variable domain in full, with the rest retrieved from reference TRBV30 and TRBJ1-3, is SQTIHQWPATLVQPVGSPLSLECTVEGTSNPNLYWYRQAAGRGLQLLFYSVGIGQISSEVPQNLSASRPQDRQFILSSKKLLLSDSGFYLCAWSKGTGNTIYFGEGSWLTVV.

The sample holds a few counts of this clone. The J gene is TRBJ1-5, the V gene TRBV10-3; D unclear. Per the germline V gene, CDR1 is ENHRY and CDR2 is SYGVKD. There are 13 residues in the CDR3. V was pared by 2 bases and J by 4 bases, with 6 bases between. The CDR3 coding sequence is TGTGCCATCAGTGAGACCTCGAATCAGCCCCAGCATTTT. Its protein product is CAISETSNQPQHF.

This clone occurred a few times. This chain links TRBV6-6 with TRBJ2-5, with TRBD2 matching over 10 bases. CDR1 is MNHNY and CDR2 is SVGAGI in the germline V gene (reference sequence). The CDR3 totals 13 residues. V trimming: 6 bases; J trimming: 2 bases; junction bases outside the gene matches: 0. CDR3 loop: CASRLAGQETQYF. The CDR3 DNA follows: TGTGCCAGCAGACTAGCGGGACAAGAGACCCAGTACTTC.

The chain uses TRBV19 and TRBJ1-1, with 7 bases matching TRBD1. The germline gives CDR1 LNHDA, CDR2 SQIVND (reference sequence). The CDR3 has 13 amino acids. Losses at the gene ends were 6 bases for V and 5 bases for J; bases not matched to a gene: 6. CDR3 DNA: TGTGCCAGTAGCGACAGGGATCGGACTGAAGCTTTCTTT. Translated: CASSDRDRTEAFF.

This rearrangement joins TRBV11-2 to TRBJ1-1; the match to TRBD1 covers 11 bases. Trimming took 0 bases from V and 7 from J; bases not matched to a gene: 4. This CDR3 has 15 residues. CDR1 and CDR2 from the germline V gene are SGHAT and FQNNGV. CDR3 sequence reads: CASSLDRTGGGEAFF. The CDR3 DNA is TGTGCCAGCAGCTTAGACCGGACAGGGGGCGGTGAAGCTTTCTTT.

The rearrangement uses TRBV7-2 and TRBJ2-1, with D possibly matching TRBD1 (6 bases). V dropped 3 bases and J dropped 0 bases, with 9 bases sitting between them. CDR3 length: 15 amino acids. Germline CDR1 SGHTA, CDR2 FQGNSA. CDR3: CASSFTGSSYNEQFF. The CDR3 DNA reads TGTGCCAGCAGCTTTACAGGGTCCTCCTACAATGAGCAGTTCTTC.

In its sample, this clone was seen a few times. The chain has TRBV29-1 and TRBJ2-1; 8 bases are shared with TRBD2. The CDR3 has 13 amino acids. V gave up 4 bases and J gave up 5 bases; unmatched junction bases: 4. CDR1 is SQVTM and CDR2 is ANQGSEA in the germline V gene. CDR3 coding DNA: TGCAGCGTTGGAGGACTAGCTCACAATGAGCAGTTCTTC. It codes for CSVGGLAHNEQFF.

The chain uses TRBV4-3 and TRBJ1-6; a weak D match, TRBD1 (6 bases). Germline V CDR1 and CDR2: LGHNA, YSLEER. Deletions cut 0 bases from V and 9 bases from J, with 15 bases between. This CDR3 region has 16 residues. The CDR3 sequence is CASSQDGTGRSSPLHF. For the CDR3, the DNA is TGCGCCAGCAGCCAAGACGGCACAGGGCGTAGTTCACCCCTCCACTTT.

The V and J genes are TRBV28 and TRBJ1-5, with D uncertain. V gave up 2 bases and J gave up 5 bases, with 10 bases separating them. The V gene's germline CDR1 is MDHEN and CDR2 SYDVKM. The CDR3 covers 14 residues. The DNA of the CDR3 is TGTGCCAGCAGTTTAGTGGCGGTACATCAGCCCCAGCATTTT. Translating it yields CASSLVAVHQPQHF.

This chain's CDR3 is CASSRAGNTIYF. In DNA form, the CDR3 reads TGTGCCAGCAGCAGAGCCGGAAACACCATATATTTT. V usage is TRBV4-2 and J usage is TRBJ1-3; D unresolved. Deletions cut 5 bases from V and 4 bases from J, with 6 bases between. The CDR3 extends over 12 amino acids. Germline CDR1 LGHNA, CDR2 YNFKEQ.

This chain links TRBV30 with TRBJ2-3, with 7 bases matching TRBD1. From germline, CDR1 is GTSNPN and CDR2 SVGIG (reference sequence). Unmatched junction bases numbered 3, after V lost 4 bases and J lost 2 bases. The CDR3 covers 13 residues. CDR3 in DNA: TGTGCCTGGAAGAGGGGGCTCACAGATACGCAGTATTTT. This translates into CAWKRGLTDTQYF.

The chain has TRBV4-1 and TRBJ1-4; D is possibly TRBD1 (5 bases). Germline values: CDR1 MGHRA, CDR2 YSYEKL. Trimming cost V 1 base and J 13 bases, with 10 bases left between them. This CDR3 contains 12 residues. CDR3 DNA: TGCGCCAGCAGCCAAGGGGGCGGGGGACTGTTTTTT. Protein product: CASSQGGGGLFF.

The chain links TRBV4-1 to TRBJ2-2; 12 bases fit TRBD2. The CDR3 has 20 amino acids. Germline-derived CDR1 and CDR2 are MGHRA and YSYEKL. V lost 3 bases and J lost 5; bases outside the gene matches: 16. DNA for the CDR3: TGCGCCAGCAGCCAGCTCTGGTCGGCTAGCGGGGGGGCCTTGACCGGGGAGCTGTTTTTT. Its protein is CASSQLWSASGGALTGELFF.

CDR3 sequence reads: CASSVAGDGYNEQFF. The CDR3 bases are TGTGCCAGCAGCGTAGCAGGAGACGGCTACAATGAGCAGTTCTTC. The chain carries TRBV9 and TRBJ2-1; no reliable D call. The CDR3 has 15 amino acids. The germline CDR1 and CDR2 sequences are SGDLS and YYNGEE. V was clipped by 0 bases and J by 3 bases, with 10 bases between them. Looking up the rest from reference TRBV9 and TRBJ2-1 gives the full variable domain: DSGVTQTPKHLITATGQRVTLRCSPRSGDLSVYWYQQSLDQGLQFLIQYYNGEERAKGNILERFSAQQFPDLHSELNLSSLELGDSALYFCASSVAGDGYNEQFFGPGTRLTVL.

The gene calls are TRBV9 and TRBJ2-3, with unresolved D. CDR3 size: 13 residues. Germline V lookup: CDR1 SGDLS, CDR2 YYNGEE. Trimming took off 1 base at V and 2 bases at J, with 5 bases between the two ends. The CDR3 DNA reads TGTGCCAGCAGCGTAAGACCCACAGATACGCAGTATTTT. Translating it yields CASSVRPTDTQYF. Looking up the rest from reference TRBV9 and TRBJ2-3 gives the full variable domain: DSGVTQTPKHLITATGQRVTLRCSPRSGDLSVYWYQQSLDQGLQFLIQYYNGEERAKGNILERFSAQQFPDLHSELNLSSLELGDSALYFCASSVRPTDTQYFGPGTRLTVL.

V gene TRBV5-4 combines with J gene TRBJ2-5; no reliable D call. This CDR3 contains 14 residues. V dropped 2 bases and J dropped 0 bases, with 8 bases sitting between them. Germline V gene lookup returns CDR1 SGHNT and CDR2 YYREEE (reference sequence). CDR3: CASSLAVHQETQYF. The DNA for the CDR3 is TGTGCCAGCAGCTTAGCCGTCCACCAAGAGACCCAGTACTTC.

This rearrangement joins TRBV30 to TRBJ2-7; 14 bases line up with TRBD2. The V gene's germline CDR1 is GTSNPN and CDR2 SVGIG (reference sequence). V lost 3 bases and J lost 4; bases outside the gene matches: 2. The length of the CDR3 is 14 residues. Here the CDR3 DNA reads TGTGCCTGGAGCCGACTAGCGGGGGGGTACGAGCAGTACTTC. Its protein product is CAWSRLAGGYEQYF. The complete variable domain, with remaining parts taken from reference TRBV30 and TRBJ2-7, reads SQTIHQWPATLVQPVGSPLSLECTVEGTSNPNLYWYRQAAGRGLQLLFYSVGIGQISSEVPQNLSASRPQDRQFILSSKKLLLSDSGFYLCAWSRLAGGYEQYFGPGTRLTVT.

This chain uses TRBV30 with TRBJ1-2, with a weak D call TRBD1 (5 bases). Germline V lookup: CDR1 GTSNPN, CDR2 SVGIG (reference sequence). V lost 3 bases, J lost 6 bases, and 8 bases lay in between. The CDR3 covers 11 residues. CDR3 region: CAWRGTHGYTF. The CDR3 DNA reads TGTGCCTGGAGAGGGACTCATGGCTACACCTTC.

V usage is TRBV4-1 and J usage is TRBJ1-2, with D possibly TRBD1 on 5 matching bases. Germline lookup yields CDR1 MGHRA and CDR2 YSYEKL. The V end was cut by 1 base, the J end by 8 bases, with 14 bases between. The CDR3 length is 14 residues. The chain's CDR3 is CASSQGGQGRGYTF. DNA of the CDR3: TGCGCCAGCAGCCAAGGGGGTCAGGGACGAGGCTACACCTTC.

This clone turned up a few times. The chain combines TRBV4-2 with TRBJ2-5; D gene uncertain. This CDR3 region has 13 residues. The germline V gene has CDR1 LGHNA and CDR2 YNFKEQ. The ends were cut back, 0 bases at V and 4 bases at J, with 6 bases in the middle. The CDR3 DNA is TGTGCCAGCAGCCAAGATCTTAGAGAGACCCAGTACTTC. This codes for CASSQDLRETQYF.

V and J are TRBV29-1 and TRBJ1-1, with D perhaps matching TRBD1 (5 bases). The CDR3 runs 12 residues. V lost 7 bases and J 3 bases, leaving 12 bases between the germline ends. Germline lookup yields CDR1 SQVTM and CDR2 ANQGSEA. This CDR3 is CSATQGDTEAFF. CDR3 bases: TGCAGCGCCACTCAGGGCGACACTGAAGCTTTCTTT.

The chain combines TRBV30 with TRBJ2-6; no clear D gene. Trimming removed 2 bases from V and 0 bases from J, with 14 bases in between. This CDR3 region has 17 residues. Germline V lookup: CDR1 GTSNPN, CDR2 SVGIG (reference sequence). The CDR3 protein is CAWSRVRMSSGANVLTF. Here the CDR3 DNA reads TGTGCCTGGAGTAGGGTAAGAATGAGCTCTGGGGCCAACGTCCTGACTTTC.

This clone has only a few counts. This chain connects TRBV7-9 to TRBJ1-3; unclear D gene. CDR3 length: 12 residues. The ends were cut back, 1 base at V and 10 bases at J, with 8 bases in the middle. Per germline, CDR1 SEHNR and CDR2 FQNEAQ (reference sequence). The CDR3 bases are TGTGCCAGCAGCTTAGAGGAAAGGACCATATATTTT. This translates into CASSLEERTIYF.

The chain couples TRBV7-9 to TRBJ2-3, with a weak D call TRBD1 (5 bases). The CDR3 totals 15 residues. The V gene lost 1 base and the J gene lost 2 bases, with 10 bases spanning the gap. Germline CDR1 reads SEHNR; CDR2 reads FQNEAQ (reference sequence). CDR3 protein: CASSLERGFTDTQYF. CDR3 coding DNA: TGTGCCAGCAGCTTAGAAAGGGGATTCACAGATACGCAGTATTTT.

The chain has TRBV2 and TRBJ2-5; 7 nucleotides align to TRBD2. V dropped 6 bases and J dropped 5; count of bases not matched to a gene: 6. Germline assignment: CDR1 SNHLY and CDR2 FYNNEI. The CDR3 totals 13 residues. CDR3 nucleotide sequence: TGTGCCAGCAGACGGGAGGCGGAGGAGACCCAGTACTTC. Protein product: CASRREAEETQYF.

The chain carries TRBV7-2 and TRBJ2-1; tentative D call: TRBD2 (5 bases). Germline V gene data show CDR1 as SGHTA and CDR2 as FQGNSA. Trimming removed 3 bases from V and 9 bases from J, with 15 bases in between. The CDR3 consists of 14 residues. Written as DNA, the CDR3 is TGTGCCAGCAGCTTCTCAAGCGGTGGCCTTGAGCAGTTCTTC. It specifies CASSFSSGGLEQFF.

This clone showed up just a few times. The chain recombines TRBV30 with TRBJ1-2, with a possible D match to TRBD1 (5 bases). The CDR3 runs to 12 residues. Trimming removed 0 bases at V and 13 bases at J, with 15 bases between. Germline CDR1 is GTSNPN and CDR2 is SVGIG (reference sequence). This CDR3 reads CAWSVQGERPTF. CDR3 DNA: TGTGCCTGGAGTGTACAAGGGGAAAGGCCCACCTTC.